This TCR beta chain was observed in a study of cytomegalovirus exposure and HLA in healthy donors. This clone showed up just once. It was with 60 Vbeta and 13 Jbeta primers that the PCR ran. The assay was immunoSEQ multiplex PCR, and TCRdb's table has in-frame clones only and misses some. The data show some 130,000 clones, approximately 84% seen once. The CDR3 is made up of 16 amino acids. The germline V gene has CDR1 SGHKS and CDR2 YYEKEE (reference sequence). V dropped 4 bases and J dropped 0; count of bases not matched to a gene: 6. The sequence was collected from a woman in her forties in good health and CMV-seronegative. V is TRBV5-5 and J is TRBJ1-3; 8 bases map to TRBD1. Sequences were obtained from PBMCs. The CDR3 sequence is CASSPGQGGSGNTIYF. DNA for the CDR3: TGTGCCAGCAGCCCAGGACAGGGAGGCTCTGGAAACACCATATATTTT.